The 2 T cell receptor beta chains in this list originate from one sample, sequenced in a study of early T cells in non-severe SARS-CoV-2 infection. TCRdb reprocessed the 5' RACE reads with MiXCR, giving one entry per CDR3 protein. This table holds roughly 80,000 distinct CDR3 sequences, 10% to 12% found once. The sequencing used whole blood, collected at baseline. These receptor sequences come from an adult who was a healthcare worker with PCR-confirmed SARS-CoV-2 infection or an uninfected control (not recorded which).

V usage is TRBV3-1 and J usage is TRBJ2-1, with TRBD2 matching over 12 bases. The CDR3 is 14 amino acids. CDR1 is LGHDT, CDR2 YNNKEL, per germline (reference sequence). After removal of 6 bases from V and 12 bases from J, the junction contained 9 bases not matched to a gene. The CDR3 sequence is CASRDTSGGTPQFF. The DNA of the CDR3 is TGTGCCAGCAGGGATACTAGCGGGGGGACCCCGCAGTTCTTC.

This clonotype was recorded a few times. This chain uses TRBV20-1 with TRBJ1-1; a weak D match, TRBD1 (6 bases). The CDR3 is made up of 14 amino acids. V lost 3 bases to trimming and J lost 3 bases, with 14 bases between them. Per the germline V gene, CDR1 is DFQATT and CDR2 is SNEGSKA (reference sequence). Written as DNA, the CDR3 is TGCAGTGCTAGGGGTACAGGGATTGACACTGAAGCTTTCTTT. Its translation: CSARGTGIDTEAFF.